This entry lists 27 T cell receptor beta chains sequenced from one sample in a study of STAT5B mutations in CD4+ large granular lymphocyte leukemia. The repertoire was sequenced with immunoSEQ multiplex PCR; TCRdb's copy has only in-frame clones and lacks some. The repertoire holds 32,000 or so clones, with 85% as singletons. Sequenced sample: CD4+ T cells from blood buffy coats. Receptors were obtained from a human donor in good health.

The rearrangement uses TRBV5-1 and TRBJ2-7; 7 positions match TRBD2. V shed 0 bases and J 5 bases; nucleotides not matched to a gene: 8. Per germline, CDR1 SGHRS and CDR2 YFSETQ. The CDR3 is made up of 15 amino acids. In DNA, the CDR3 is TGCGCCAGCAGCTTGGGGTTAGCGGGCTATGACGAGCAGTACTTC. It encodes CASSLGLAGYDEQYF.

This clone has more than one count but fewer than ten. The chain employs TRBV11-2 and TRBJ2-1; possible D gene TRBD2, 6 bases. The V gene's germline CDR1 is SGHAT and CDR2 FQNNGV. Trimming took 1 base from V and 12 from J, leaving 13 bases between them. The CDR3 length is 13 residues. The CDR3 sequence is CASSLGGPRGQFF. CDR3 DNA: TGTGCCAGCAGCTTAGGGGGCCCGCGGGGGCAGTTCTTC.

This chain uses TRBV6-5 with TRBJ1-5; 7 bases map to TRBD1. Germline CDR1 and CDR2: MNHEY and SVGAGI. The trim removed 5 bases at V and 1 base at J, leaving 2 bases unmatched. This CDR3 spans 14 amino acids. The CDR3 coding sequence is TGTGCCAGCAGTCGGGACAGCAGCAATCAGCCCCAGCATTTT. Translating gives CASSRDSSNQPQHF.

In its sample, this clone was seen once. The chain employs TRBV27 and TRBJ1-1; TRBD1 matches at 8 bases. The CDR3 is 14 amino acids. Germline CDR1 MNHEY, CDR2 SMNVEV (reference sequence). V was pared by 4 bases and J by 8 bases, with 9 bases of the junction left unmatched. CDR3 loop: CASSSPSRGREAFF. The CDR3, as DNA: TGTGCCAGCAGTTCTCCCAGCAGGGGGCGGGAAGCTTTCTTT.

V is TRBV7-2 and J is TRBJ1-3; no firm D call. The CDR3 contains 16 residues. V was pared by 1 base and J by 0 bases, with 10 bases between. Germline V lookup: CDR1 SGHTA, CDR2 FQGNSA. CDR3 residues: CASSLDSWSSGNTIYF. The CDR3, as DNA: TGTGCCAGCAGCTTAGACAGCTGGAGCTCTGGAAACACCATATATTTT. Filled out from reference TRBV7-2 and TRBJ1-3, the complete variable domain reads GAGVSQSPSNKVTEKGKDVELRCDPISGHTALYWYRQSLGQGLEFLIYFQGNSAPDKSGLPSDRFSAERTGGSVSTLTIQRTQQEDSAVYLCASSLDSWSSGNTIYFGEGSWLTVV.

CDR3 sequence reads: CASRPVGQSVYSDGYTF. The CDR3, as DNA: TGTGCCAGCAGACCCGTAGGCCAGTCAGTCTATTCGGATGGCTACACCTTC. The chain employs TRBV2 and TRBJ1-2; D not certain. Germline V gives CDR1 SNHLY, CDR2 FYNNEI. CDR3 size: 17 residues. V lost 6 bases, J lost 6 bases, and 26 bases lay in between.

The V and J genes are TRBV5-1 and TRBJ1-6, with 10 bases identical to TRBD1. The CDR3 covers 16 residues. Trimming cost V 5 bases and J 7 bases; bases outside gene matches: 9. Looked up from germline, CDR1 is SGHRS and CDR2 is YFSETQ. The CDR3 bases are TGCGCCAGCAGATTTGTACCGGGACAGGGGAATTCACCCCTCCACTTT. This encodes CASRFVPGQGNSPLHF.

This clone was detected only a few times. The chain recombines TRBV30 with TRBJ1-1, with 8 bases matching TRBD1. The V gene's germline CDR1 is GTSNPN and CDR2 SVGIG (reference sequence). The length of the CDR3 is 13 residues. With V trimmed by 5 bases and J by 3 bases, 5 bases remained unmatched. The CDR3 loop reads CAWETGADTEAFF. In DNA form, the CDR3 reads TGTGCCTGGGAGACAGGGGCGGACACTGAAGCTTTCTTT.

The chain couples TRBV21-1 to TRBJ2-5; the listed D gene, TRBD2, was not tested against the DNA. TRBV21-1 is labeled a pseudogene. The CDR3 runs to 11 residues. Here the CDR3 DNA reads TGTGCTCGGGACTCCCAAGAGACCCAGTACTTC. Translation gives CARDSQETQYF.

The chain is built from TRBV7-6 and TRBJ2-4; D is undetermined. The germline CDR1 and CDR2 sequences are SGHVS and FNYEAQ. The CDR3 spans 13 residues. V was clipped by 0 bases and J by 9 bases, with 9 bases between them. CDR3 loop: CASSLALRGIQYF. In DNA form, the CDR3 reads TGTGCCAGCAGCTTAGCCCTTAGAGGCATTCAGTACTTC.

The V call is TRBV30, the J call TRBJ2-7; either TRBD1 or TRBD2 may fit D (6 bases each). V was shortened by 0 bases and J by 2 bases, with 8 bases between the two germline ends. The germline V gene encodes CDR1 GTSNPN and CDR2 SVGIG (reference sequence). The CDR3 sequence is 13 residues long. The CDR3 protein is CAWSVEGAYEQYF. The CDR3, as DNA: TGTGCCTGGAGTGTGGAGGGGGCCTACGAGCAGTACTTC.

This clone was seen a single time. The chain uses TRBV28 and TRBJ1-2, with a possible D match to TRBD1 (6 bases). The germline V gene has CDR1 MDHEN and CDR2 SYDVKM. The CDR3 spans 14 residues. The V end lost 5 bases, the J end lost 2 bases, and 12 bases lay between the germline ends. The CDR3 bases are TGTGCCAGCAGTGCCGGGACATGGAACTATGGCTACACCTTC. Its translation is CASSAGTWNYGYTF.

This chain connects TRBV5-8 to TRBJ2-5, with no clear D. Germline CDR1 reads SGHTS; CDR2 reads YDEGEE. V lost 1 base to trimming and J lost 3 bases, with 16 bases between them. CDR3 length: 16 residues. CDR3 coding DNA: TGTGCCAGCAGCTTGTTAAGAGATAGGGAAAAAGAGACCCAGTACTTC. Its translation: CASSLLRDREKETQYF.

Here the CDR3 DNA reads TGTGCCAGTGGCCTGGCGGGGGAGCAGTACTTC. Its protein is CASGLAGEQYF. This sequence joins TRBV19 and TRBJ2-7; a possible D gene is TRBD2 (6 bases). Germline CDR1 LNHDA, CDR2 SQIVND (reference sequence). The V and J ends lost 8 bases and 7 bases respectively, with 12 bases between them. This CDR3 has 11 amino acids.

This CDR3 is CAWSATGGVGKLFF. CDR3 in DNA: TGTGCCTGGAGCGCTACAGGGGGCGTGGGAAAACTGTTTTTT. V gene TRBV30 combines with J gene TRBJ1-4; 9 bases match TRBD1. Germline assignment: CDR1 GTSNPN and CDR2 SVGIG (reference sequence). With V trimmed by 3 bases and J by 10 bases, 9 bases remained unmatched. The CDR3 sequence is 14 residues long.

This chain's CDR3 is CASTDYGGDINQPQHF. Here the CDR3 DNA reads TGTGCCAGTACCGATTACGGAGGGGATATCAATCAGCCCCAGCATTTT. The chain recombines TRBV19 with TRBJ1-5; maybe TRBD1 (5 bases). The germline CDR1 and CDR2 sequences are LNHDA and SQIVND (reference sequence). The CDR3 sequence is 16 residues long. V was trimmed by 7 bases and J by 3 bases, leaving 19 bases between them.

The CDR3 DNA is TGTGCCAGCAGCTTACTAAGGAGCTCCTACAATGAGCAGTTCTTC. Translation: CASSLLRSSYNEQFF. The V call is TRBV7-3, the J call TRBJ2-1; D is unresolved. This CDR3 is 15 amino acids long. V shed 2 bases and J shed 0 bases, with 8 bases lying between them. In germline, CDR1 is SGHTA, CDR2 FQGTGA. Full variable domain (rest looked up from reference TRBV7-3 and TRBJ2-1): GAGVSQTPSNKVTEKGKYVELRCDPISGHTALYWYRQSLGQGPEFLIYFQGTGAADDSGLPNDRFFAVRPEGSVSTLKIQRTERGDSAVYLCASSLLRSSYNEQFFGPGTRLTVL.

The sample holds a few counts of this clone. The chain recombines TRBV19 with TRBJ1-5, with D maybe TRBD1 (6 bases). V lost 10 bases, J lost 2 bases, and 21 bases lay in between. CDR3 length equals 16 residues. Germline lookup yields CDR1 LNHDA and CDR2 SQIVND (reference sequence). The CDR3 region has the DNA TGTGCCACCTTGCCCGTTGGGGGCGGGGGCAATCAGCCCCAGCATTTT. Translated: CATLPVGGGGNQPQHF. Full variable domain (outside the CDR3, taken from reference TRBV19 and TRBJ1-5): DGGITQSPKYLFRKEGQNVTLSCEQNLNHDAMYWYRQDPGQGLRLIYYSQIVNDFQKGDIAEGYSVSREKKESFPLTVTSAQKNPTAFYLCATLPVGGGGNQPQHFGDGTRLSIL.

J is TRBJ2-7 and V is TRBV28; no clear D gene. Germline V CDR1 and CDR2: MDHEN, SYDVKM. CDR3 size: 11 residues. The V and J ends lost 6 bases and 3 bases respectively, with 6 bases between them. This CDR3 is CASRRNYEQYF. CDR3 DNA sequence: TGTGCCAGCAGGCGGAACTACGAGCAGTACTTC.

CDR3 amino acids: CASSSFDRVRPEAFF. In DNA form, the CDR3 reads TGTGCCAGCAGTTCCTTCGACAGGGTCCGACCTGAAGCTTTCTTT. The chain combines TRBV27 with TRBJ1-1; 7 bases agree with TRBD1. V was pared by 4 bases and J by 6 bases, with 11 bases of the junction left unmatched. Germline V gives CDR1 MNHEY, CDR2 SMNVEV (reference sequence). The CDR3 sequence is 15 residues long.

The chain couples TRBV15 to TRBJ2-7; the D gene is possibly TRBD2 (6 bases). CDR1 and CDR2 (germline): LNHNV, YYDKDF (reference sequence). V was pared by 4 bases and J by 1 base, with 8 bases between. The CDR3 contains 13 residues. CDR3 in DNA: TGTGCCACCAGCAATCGGGGGTCCTACGAGCAGTACTTC. It is translated as CATSNRGSYEQYF.

This clone was counted a few times. The chain has TRBV4-1 and TRBJ2-1, with a possible D match to TRBD2 (6 bases). Looked up from germline, CDR1 is MGHRA and CDR2 is YSYEKL. V was trimmed by 0 bases and J by 4 bases, leaving 13 bases between them. CDR3 length equals 16 residues. In nucleotides, the CDR3 is TGCGCCAGCAGCCAAGACCCGGCGGGGTTGTACAATGAGCAGTTCTTC. The encoded protein is CASSQDPAGLYNEQFF.

This clone was detected only a few times. The V gene is TRBV25-1, the J gene TRBJ2-7; no definite D call. Germline CDR1 reads MGHDK; CDR2 reads SYGVNS. This CDR3 is 11 amino acids long. Trimming left V 2 bases short and J 9 bases short, with 8 bases between. CDR3 DNA sequence: TGTGCCAGCAGTGAAGGCGCATCGCAGTACTTC. This encodes CASSEGASQYF.

The chain carries TRBV7-2 and TRBJ2-7; weak D call: TRBD1 (5 bases). This CDR3 is 14 amino acids long. Germline CDR1 is SGHTA and CDR2 is FQGNSA. Trimming pared 1 base from V and 7 bases from J, leaving 14 bases between. CDR3 sequence reads: CASSLGPSAGEQYF. CDR3 DNA sequence: TGTGCCAGCAGCTTAGGTCCTTCGGCAGGGGAGCAGTACTTC.

The V call is TRBV5-4, the J call TRBJ1-4; D perhaps matches TRBD1 (6 bases). This CDR3 has 13 residues. Trimming removed 2 bases from V and 10 bases from J, with 12 bases in between. The germline V gene has CDR1 SGHNT and CDR2 YYREEE (reference sequence). CDR3 sequence reads: CASSFEGGLKLFF. The CDR3 nucleotides read TGTGCCAGCAGCTTCGAGGGGGGCTTAAAACTGTTTTTT.

The chain couples TRBV5-1 to TRBJ2-1, with D perhaps TRBD2 (5 bases). The CDR3 runs to 15 residues. Trimming cost V 0 bases and J 9 bases, with 16 bases left between them. Germline values: CDR1 SGHRS, CDR2 YFSETQ. This CDR3 reads CASSLAWVSRGEQFF. The CDR3 nucleotides read TGCGCCAGCAGCTTGGCCTGGGTATCCCGGGGTGAGCAGTTCTTC.

This chain links TRBV19 with TRBJ2-5; 14 positions match TRBD2. V dropped 5 bases and J dropped 3; count of bases not matched to a gene: 5. This CDR3 is 16 amino acids long. Per the germline V gene, CDR1 is LNHDA and CDR2 is SQIVND (reference sequence). CDR3 nucleotide sequence: TGTGCCAGTAGTCTAGTGGGACTAGCGGGAGAAGAGACCCAGTACTTC. Encoded protein: CASSLVGLAGEETQYF.